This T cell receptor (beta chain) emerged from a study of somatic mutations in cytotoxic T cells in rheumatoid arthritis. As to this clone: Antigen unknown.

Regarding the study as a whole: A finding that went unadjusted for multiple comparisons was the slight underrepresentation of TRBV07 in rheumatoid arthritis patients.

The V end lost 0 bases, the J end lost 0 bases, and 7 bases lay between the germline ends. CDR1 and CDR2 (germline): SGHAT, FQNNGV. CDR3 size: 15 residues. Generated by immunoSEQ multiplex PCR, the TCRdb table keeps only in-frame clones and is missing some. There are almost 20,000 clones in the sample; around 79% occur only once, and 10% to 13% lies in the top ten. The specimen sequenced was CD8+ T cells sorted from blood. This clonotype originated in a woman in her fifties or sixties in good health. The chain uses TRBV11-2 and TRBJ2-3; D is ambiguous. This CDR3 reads CASSLDDLSTDTQYF. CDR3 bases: TGTGCCAGCAGCTTAGACGATCTCAGCACAGATACGCAGTATTTT.